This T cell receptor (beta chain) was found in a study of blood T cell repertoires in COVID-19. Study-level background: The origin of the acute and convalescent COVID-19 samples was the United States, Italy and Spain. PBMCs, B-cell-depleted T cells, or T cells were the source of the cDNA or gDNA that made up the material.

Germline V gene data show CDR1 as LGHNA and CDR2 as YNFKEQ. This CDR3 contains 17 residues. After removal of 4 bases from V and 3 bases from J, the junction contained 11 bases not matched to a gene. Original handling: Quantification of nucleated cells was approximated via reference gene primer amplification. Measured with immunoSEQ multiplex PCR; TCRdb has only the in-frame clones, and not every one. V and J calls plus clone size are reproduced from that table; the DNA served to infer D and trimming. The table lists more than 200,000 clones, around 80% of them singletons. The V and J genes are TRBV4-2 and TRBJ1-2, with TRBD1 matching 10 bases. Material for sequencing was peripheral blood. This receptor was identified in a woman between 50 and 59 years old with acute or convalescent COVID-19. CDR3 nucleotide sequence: TGTGCCAGCAGCCCTAAGACAGGGGGCATTAAGGACTATGGCTACACCTTC. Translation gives CASSPKTGGIKDYGYTF.